This TCR beta chain came from a study of T-cell memory formation after mild COVID-19. TCRdb redid the calling of the 5' RACE reads with MiXCR, one entry per CDR3 protein. Of fewer than 650,000 distinct CDR3 sequences listed, roughly a sixth are singletons. In its sample, this clonotype was seen a few times. The sample consisted of PBMCs or a T cell subset sorted from them (not recorded which). The receptor was derived from an adult woman who had mild COVID-19 (a few samples of this study predate the infection). Cell type and time point are not known.

CDR3 in amino acids: CSARGTGSGSGTDTQYF. The CDR3 nucleotides are TGCAGTGCTAGAGGGACAGGGTCGGGGTCAGGCACAGATACGCAGTATTTT. The V gene is TRBV20-1, the J gene TRBJ2-3, with TRBD1 identical over 8 bases. Germline CDR1 and CDR2: DFQATT and SNEGSKA (reference sequence). The length of the CDR3 is 17 residues. J gave up 1 base and V 1 base, and 10 bases lay outside the gene matches.